These T cell receptor beta chains were read from a single sample in a study of shared clonotypes between healthy human individuals. The table came from immunoSEQ multiplex PCR; TCRdb's copy has only in-frame clones and leaves some out. The sample shows more than 2,000,000 clones, more than 80% of them seen only once. The sequenced material came from naive CD4+ T cells sorted from blood. These receptors came from a man aged 18-30 years in good health. Both conserved end residues are part of each CDR3. The D gene is left open where the match is weak. Size is stated for part of the rows, as once, few or many counts, or as a class when the clone is expanded.

TRBV18	TRBJ1-5	TRBD1	.	CASSLQGGSNQPQHF	TGTGCCAGCTCATTACAGGGGGGAAGCAATCAGCCCCAGCATTTT
TRBV7-9	TRBJ2-1	TRBD2	.	CASSRSWGAGNEQFF	TGTGCCAGCAGCCGATCCTGGGGAGCGGGAAATGAGCAGTTCTTC
TRBV10-3	TRBJ1-1	.	.	CAISESFQGLRTEAFF	TGTGCCATCAGTGAGTCTTTTCAGGGGTTACGGACTGAAGCTTTCTTT
TRBV5-6	TRBJ2-1	TRBD2	.	CASSLLAGGNNEQFF	TGTGCCAGCAGCTTGTTAGCGGGGGGGAACAATGAGCAGTTCTTC
TRBV11-3	TRBJ2-2	TRBD2	.	CASSSEGLAGGPNNGELFF	TGTGCCAGCAGCTCAGAAGGACTAGCGGGAGGGCCCAACAACGGGGAGCTGTTTTTT
TRBV30	TRBJ2-1	.	.	CAWSAGSGAPYNEQFF	TGTGCCTGGAGTGCCGGGTCCGGCGCTCCCTACAATGAGCAGTTCTTC
TRBV6-5	TRBJ2-7	TRBD1	.	CASSYPDRAFSYEQYF	TGTGCCAGCAGCTACCCCGACAGGGCTTTCTCCTACGAGCAGTACTTC
TRBV30	TRBJ2-7	TRBD2	.	CAWNPGGAGVSYEQYF	TGTGCCTGGAACCCGGGGGGGGCGGGCGTTTCCTACGAGCAGTACTTC
TRBV10-3	TRBJ1-6	.	.	CAISEEGNGNSPLHF	TGTGCCATCAGTGAGGAGGGCAACGGTAATTCACCCCTCCACTTT
TRBV7-2	TRBJ2-5	TRBD2	.	CASSPVLTSGTKTQYF	TGTGCCAGCAGCCCCGTACTAACTAGCGGCACAAAGACCCAGTACTTC
TRBV5-1	TRBJ2-1	TRBD2	.	CASQTSGDRNEQFF	TGCGCCAGCCAAACTAGCGGGGATAGGAATGAGCAGTTCTTC
TRBV9	TRBJ2-7	TRBD2	once	CASSVQGRDYEQYF	TGTGCCAGCAGCGTCCAAGGGAGGGACTACGAGCAGTACTTC
TRBV5-4	TRBJ1-2	.	.	CASSFPQSNGYTF	TGTGCCAGCAGCTTCCCTCAAAGTAATGGCTACACCTTC
TRBV10-3	TRBJ1-3	TRBD1	.	CAISEPTGIKAGNTIYF	TGTGCCATCAGTGAACCGACAGGGATTAAGGCGGGAAACACCATATATTTT
TRBV6-6	TRBJ1-1	TRBD1	.	CASTQPRQGVGTEAFF	TGTGCCAGCACCCAGCCGAGGCAGGGGGTTGGCACTGAAGCTTTCTTT
TRBV9	TRBJ2-1	.	once	CASSVVPAYNEQFF	TGTGCCAGCAGCGTAGTACCGGCCTACAATGAGCAGTTCTTC